Listed below are T cell receptor beta chains from one sample, sequenced in a study of cytomegalovirus exposure and HLA in healthy donors. Profiling relied on immunoSEQ multiplex PCR, and the TCRdb table lists in-frame clones only, not all of them. Of approximately 54,000 clones listed, roughly 87% are singletons. Sequenced: PBMCs. Receptors were obtained from a woman between 18 and 30 years old in good health and CMV-seropositive. The CDR3 runs from the conserved cysteine through the conserved F or W. A D gene is named only where the DNA matches it firmly. Clone size is stated in some rows and not others, as once, few, many or a class when expanded.

>TRBV14|TRBD1|NA|TRBJ2-1
TGTGCCAGCAGCCTCCTGTACAGGGGGGTCAACAATGAGCAGTTCTTC
CASSLLYRGVNNEQFF
>TRBV10-3|TRBD1|NA|TRBJ2-3
TGTGCCATCAGTGACCCCGGGACAGGAGTTACAGATACGCAGTATTTT
CAISDPGTGVTDTQYF
>TRBV18|NA|NA|TRBJ2-7
TGTGCCAGCTCACTTGGACAGCCAAAGATAACCTACGAGCAGTACTTC
CASSLGQPKITYEQYF
>TRBV27|NA|NA|TRBJ2-1
TGTGCCAGCAGTAGGGGCGATACTCTCGCCTACAATGAGCAGTTCTTC
CASSRGDTLAYNEQFF
>TRBV6-1|TRBD2|NA|TRBJ2-1
TGTGCCAGCAGTGGCGCGGGGGAGTCCTACAATGAGCAGTTCTTC
CASSGAGESYNEQFF
>TRBV4-2|TRBD1|NA|TRBJ2-3
TGTGCCAGCAGCCAAGACAGGACAGGGAGCACAGATACGCAGTATTTT
CASSQDRTGSTDTQYF
>TRBV4-3|NA|NA|TRBJ2-7
TGCGCCAGCAGCCAAGACTGGCGGGGGCCTTACGAGCAGTACTTC
CASSQDWRGPYEQYF
>TRBV9|TRBD1|NA|TRBJ2-7
TGTGCCAGCAGCGTGGGACAGGGGGCGTACGAGCAGTACTTC
CASSVGQGAYEQYF
>TRBV5-8|TRBD1|NA|TRBJ1-2
TGTGCCAGCAGCTTGGCCAACAGGGGCGCCACGGGGGGCTACACCTTC
CASSLANRGATGGYTF
>TRBV5-6|TRBD2|NA|TRBJ2-5
TGTGCCAGCAGCTTGGTAGGGCTTACTAGCGGATTCCAAGAGACCCAGTACTTC
CASSLVGLTSGFQETQYF
>TRBV28|NA|once|TRBJ2-1
TGTGCCAGCAGTTTCCTCGGGGGGCGTCTCAATGAGCAGTTCTTC
CASSFLGGRLNEQFF
>TRBV5-6|NA|NA|TRBJ2-7
TGTGCCAGCAGCTGGGGAACGGGGCCGGGGGATGAGCAGTACTTC
CASSWGTGPGDEQYF
>TRBV7-3|NA|NA|TRBJ2-2
TGTGCCAGCAGCTCGGGACTCAACACCGGGGAGCTGTTTTTT
CASSSGLNTGELFF
>TRBV7-6|NA|NA|TRBJ2-1
TGTGCCAGCAGCTTAGTTCCTAGCTCCTACAATGAGCAGTTCTTC
CASSLVPSSYNEQFF
>TRBV6-4|TRBD2|NA|TRBJ2-1
TGTGCCAGCAGCCTTACTAGCGGGGGTGGGAATGAGCAGTTCTTC
CASSLTSGGGNEQFF
>TRBV5-5|TRBD2|once|TRBJ2-1
TGTGCCAGCAGCTCGCTAACCGGGACTAGCGGGGGAATTGAGCAGTTCTTC
CASSSLTGTSGGIEQFF
>TRBV6-1|TRBD2|NA|TRBJ2-1
TGTGCCGCCAACAGCGGGGGGCTGACCTACAATGAGCAGTTCTTC
CAANSGGLTYNEQFF
>TRBV5-1|NA|NA|TRBJ2-1
TGCGCCAGCAGCTTGCAGGGGCCAGTTTACAATGAGCAGTTCTTC
CASSLQGPVYNEQFF
>TRBV9|NA|NA|TRBJ1-1
TGTGCCAGCAGCCAGACAGGTTTGAACACTGAAGCTTTCTTT
CASSQTGLNTEAFF
>TRBV27|NA|NA|TRBJ1-1
TGTGCCAGCAGTTTATCGACGGGACACCGGAACACTGAAGCTTTCTTT
CASSLSTGHRNTEAFF
>TRBV7-2|NA|once|TRBJ2-6
TGTGCCAGCAGCTTAGGGCACAGTGGGGCCAACGTCCTGACTTTC
CASSLGHSGANVLTF
>TRBV6-1|NA|NA|TRBJ1-5
TGTGCCAGCAGTGTCCAGGGAGGGTACCAGCCCCAGCATTTT
CASSVQGGYQPQHF
>TRBV4-1|TRBD1|NA|TRBJ1-5
TGCGCCAGCAGCCAAGAGTACCAGGGGGCTAGAAATCAGCCCCAGCATTTT
CASSQEYQGARNQPQHF
>TRBV13|TRBD1|NA|TRBJ2-5
TGTGCCAGCAGCCCCCGACAGGGTCGAGAGACCCAGTACTTC
CASSPRQGRETQYF
>TRBV10-2|TRBD2|NA|TRBJ2-3
TGCGCCAGCAGTGCTTCTAGCGGGGGGGTAAGCACAGATACGCAGTATTTT
CASSASSGGVSTDTQYF
>TRBV19|NA|NA|TRBJ1-1
TGTGCCAGTAATTCCCCTCTCCTCGGGGGGAACACTGAAGCTTTCTTT
CASNSPLLGGNTEAFF
>TRBV6-6|TRBD1|NA|TRBJ1-1
TGTGCCAGCAGCTCGACAGGGGTGAACACTGAAGCTTTCTTT
CASSSTGVNTEAFF
>TRBV5-1|TRBD1|NA|TRBJ1-1
TGCGCCAGCAGCCGGACAGGGGGCAGGGACACTGAAGCTTTCTTT
CASSRTGGRDTEAFF
>TRBV11-2|TRBD2|NA|TRBJ2-3
TGTGCCAGCAGCTTTTCCATCATGCGGGGGGGCACAGATACGCAGTATTTT
CASSFSIMRGGTDTQYF
>TRBV7-2|TRBD2|once|TRBJ2-2
TGTGCCAGCAGCTCGAGGGGCGGGGGAAACACCGGGGAGCTGTTTTTT
CASSSRGGGNTGELFF
>TRBV6-5|NA|NA|TRBJ1-2
TGTGCCAGCACTGATCGGGCTAACTATGGCTACACCTTC
CASTDRANYGYTF
>TRBV7-2|NA|NA|TRBJ2-5
TGTGCCAGCAGCTTAGGACTCTCTAAGACCCAGTACTTC
CASSLGLSKTQYF
>TRBV9|TRBD2|NA|TRBJ2-2
TGTGCCAGCAGCGTAGAGGGAGGGGCAAGGACCGGGGAGCTGTTTTTT
CASSVEGGARTGELFF
>TRBV13|NA|medium-sized|TRBJ2-7
TGTGCCAGCAGCTCCCGGACTGATTCCTACGAGCAGTACTTC
CASSSRTDSYEQYF
>TRBV7-9|TRBD1|NA|TRBJ2-7
TGTGCCAGCAGCAACCGGGACAGGGATTACGAGCAGTACTTC
CASSNRDRDYEQYF
>TRBV19|TRBD2|NA|TRBJ2-7
TGTGCCAGTAGTCTCAAACTAGCGGGGGGGACTTCGGGAGACGAGCAGTACTTC
CASSLKLAGGTSGDEQYF
>TRBV18|NA|NA|TRBJ1-2
TGTGCCAGCTCACCATTAGGGGGAACAAACTATGGCTACACCTTC
CASSPLGGTNYGYTF
>TRBV5-4|NA|NA|TRBJ1-1
TGTGCCAGCAGCTTGCAGGGGAACACTGAAGCTTTCTTT
CASSLQGNTEAFF
>TRBV10-1|TRBD1|NA|TRBJ2-3
TGCGCCAGCAGTGACTTAACCGGGACAGGGGATCGAGATACGCAGTATTTT
CASSDLTGTGDRDTQYF
>TRBV15|TRBD1|NA|TRBJ2-2
TGTGCCACCAGCAGAGTGTCGGACAGGGTGCACACCGGGGAGCTGTTTTTT
CATSRVSDRVHTGELFF
>TRBV9|TRBD2|NA|TRBJ2-1
TGTGCCAGCAGCGTAGGCCCGGCTAGCGGGTACCTAAGCTCCTACAATGAGCAGTTCTTC
CASSVGPASGYLSSYNEQFF
>TRBV5-4|NA|NA|TRBJ1-1
TGTGCCAGCAGCTTGCCAGGGGCGAACACTGAAGCTTTCTTT
CASSLPGANTEAFF